The clone carrying this T cell receptor beta chain showed up many times. This specimen comes from a study of T-cell reconstitution after alpha-beta-depleted transplantation in children. CDR3 length: 15 amino acids. CDR1 and CDR2 (germline): LNHDA, SQIVND (reference sequence). The germline V and J ends were trimmed by 5 bases and 6 bases, with 19 bases remaining between them. Unique molecular identifiers were incorporated into the prepared TCRbeta library. TCRdb recomputed calls from the PCR reads with MiXCR, one row per CDR3 protein. The sample has about 210,000 distinct CDR3 sequences, approximately 17% seen once.

The chain joins TRBV19 to TRBJ1-1, with no clear D. This specimen was PBMCs, mostly from graft donor cells, taken 360 days after TCRalphabeta/CD19-depleted stem cell transplant. This TCR was recovered from a male patient aged 2-10 years who had a stem cell transplant for acute lymphoblastic leukemia, so the T cells may come from the graft donor. The CDR3 DNA sequence: TGTGCCAGTAGTGGAAGGAAAAGGGTCGGCGCTGAAGCTTTCTTT. Its protein product is CASSGRKRVGAEAFF.